Each of the 10 T cell receptor beta chains below was sequenced from the same sample in a study of blood T cell repertoires in COVID-19. This table comes from immunoSEQ multiplex PCR, and its TCRdb copy is limited to in-frame clones, with some not included. The repertoire consists of about 79,000 clones, with about 87% occurring once and the leading ten covering roughly 4.4%. Sequencing was performed on peripheral blood. These receptors were obtained from a man aged 50-60 years with active COVID-19.

V and J are TRBV6-5 and TRBJ2-2, with 7 bases fitting TRBD2. With V trimmed by 10 bases and J by 7 bases, 15 bases remained unmatched. This CDR3 has 15 amino acids. Germline V lookup: CDR1 MNHEY, CDR2 SVGAGI. CDR3 region: CATQRGTSQYGELFF. CDR3 sequence (DNA): TGTGCCACCCAGCGGGGTACCAGTCAGTACGGGGAGCTGTTTTTT.

The chain employs TRBV19 and TRBJ2-1, with D possibly TRBD2 on 5 matching bases. The CDR3 consists of 15 residues. The V end lost 4 bases, the J end lost 0 bases, and 10 bases lay between the germline ends. Germline V gene lookup returns CDR1 LNHDA and CDR2 SQIVND (reference sequence). CDR3 in DNA: TGTGCCAGTAGTAATGACGGAGGCTCCTACAATGAGCAGTTCTTC. It encodes CASSNDGGSYNEQFF.

The V call is TRBV5-5, the J call TRBJ2-7; D possibly corresponds to TRBD1 (5 bases). V lost 1 base, J lost 2 bases, and 13 bases lay in between. The CDR3 is made up of 15 amino acids. Germline values: CDR1 SGHKS, CDR2 YYEKEE (reference sequence). Here the CDR3 reads CASSLLYQGPYEQYF. In DNA form, the CDR3 reads TGTGCCAGCAGCTTGTTGTACCAGGGCCCCTACGAGCAGTACTTC.

The chain links TRBV19 to TRBJ1-5; 9 bases are shared with TRBD1. The CDR3 is 14 amino acids. Germline V gene sequence: CDR1 LNHDA, CDR2 SQIVND (reference sequence). Germline trimming cut 5 bases from V and 7 bases from J; bases unmatched to any gene: 6. CDR3: CASSVTGGGQPQHF. The CDR3 nucleotides are TGTGCCAGTAGTGTAACAGGGGGCGGGCAGCCCCAGCATTTT.

This rearrangement joins TRBV7-6 to TRBJ2-1; no definite D call. Germline V lookup: CDR1 SGHVS, CDR2 FNYEAQ. With 2 bases removed from V and 0 bases from J, the gap between germline ends came to 17 bases. This CDR3 comprises 18 residues. CDR3 in DNA: TGTGCCAGCAGCTTACCGGAGATATCCCCGAGCTCCTACAATGAGCAGTTCTTC. Protein sequence: CASSLPEISPSSYNEQFF. The full variable domain, in which reference TRBV7-6 and TRBJ2-1 provide the parts outside the CDR3, is GAGVSQSPRYKVTKRGQDVALRCDPISGHVSLYWYRQALGQGPEFLTYFNYEAQQDKSGLPNDRFSAERPEGSISTLTIQRTEQRDSAMYRCASSLPEISPSSYNEQFFGPGTRLTVL.

V gene TRBV10-3 combines with J gene TRBJ1-5; D is possibly TRBD1 (5 bases). This CDR3 has 12 residues. Germline lookup yields CDR1 ENHRY and CDR2 SYGVKD. V lost 8 bases and J lost 5, with 10 bases in between. For the CDR3, the DNA is TGTGCCATCTCGGAAGGGGATCAGCCCCAGCATTTT. Translated, it gives CAISEGDQPQHF.

This clone was picked up a small number of times. The CDR3 DNA reads as TGCGCCAGCAGCCAAGACGCCGGGACAGAGCTACGAAGGCAGTACTTC. Its protein product is CASSQDAGTELRRQYF. V gene TRBV4-1 combines with J gene TRBJ2-7; TRBD1 aligns across 7 bases. V lost 0 bases and J lost 9; bases outside the gene matches: 14. CDR3 length equals 16 residues. Germline lookup yields CDR1 MGHRA and CDR2 YSYEKL.

The genes are TRBV28 and TRBJ2-5; D perhaps matches TRBD2 (6 bases). The CDR3 has 15 residues. Trimming removed 3 bases at V and 5 bases at J, with 16 bases between. CDR1 is MDHEN and CDR2 is SYDVKM in the germline V gene. The CDR3 nucleotides are TGTGCCAGCAGTTTCAGCGGTGGGAGGCGGGAGACCCAGTACTTC. It encodes CASSFSGGRRETQYF.

The V and J genes are TRBV28 and TRBJ1-1; tentative D call: TRBD1 (5 bases). Germline lookup yields CDR1 MDHEN and CDR2 SYDVKM. This CDR3 comprises 13 residues. Trimming removed 6 bases at V and 4 bases at J, with 12 bases between. CDR3 DNA: TGTGCCAGCAGCCCCCAGGGCAGCACTGAAGCTTTCTTT. Protein product: CASSPQGSTEAFF.

This rearrangement joins TRBV6-5 to TRBJ2-1; 9 nucleotides agree with TRBD1. The CDR3 runs 13 residues. The junction had 8 bases not matched to a gene; V was cut back by 7 bases and J by 10 bases. Germline V CDR1 and CDR2: MNHEY, SVGAGI. CDR3 nucleotide sequence: TGTGCCAGCACCGGACAGGGGACACGAGAGCAGTTCTTC. Protein: CASTGQGTREQFF.